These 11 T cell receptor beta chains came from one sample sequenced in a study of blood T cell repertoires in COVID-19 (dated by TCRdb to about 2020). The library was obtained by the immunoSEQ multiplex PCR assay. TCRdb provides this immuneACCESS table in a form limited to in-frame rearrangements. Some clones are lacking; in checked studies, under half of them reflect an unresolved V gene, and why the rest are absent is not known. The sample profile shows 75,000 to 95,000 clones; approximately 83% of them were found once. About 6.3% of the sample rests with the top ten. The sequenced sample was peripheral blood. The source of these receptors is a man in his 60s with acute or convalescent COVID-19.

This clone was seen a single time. The DNA for the CDR3 is TGTGCCAGCGCGGGGGAAACAGATACGCAGTATTTT. It encodes CASAGETDTQYF. This chain links TRBV10-3 with TRBJ2-3; 7 bases line up with TRBD2. J gave up 3 bases and V 10 bases, and 4 bases lay outside the gene matches. The CDR3 is 12 residues long. Germline V gives CDR1 ENHRY, CDR2 SYGVKD.

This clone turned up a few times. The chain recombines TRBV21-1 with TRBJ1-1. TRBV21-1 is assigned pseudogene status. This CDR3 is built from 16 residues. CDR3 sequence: CASSKAGRELNTEAFF. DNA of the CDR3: TGTGCCAGCAGCAAAGCGGGGCGGGAACTCAACACTGAAGCTTTCTTT.

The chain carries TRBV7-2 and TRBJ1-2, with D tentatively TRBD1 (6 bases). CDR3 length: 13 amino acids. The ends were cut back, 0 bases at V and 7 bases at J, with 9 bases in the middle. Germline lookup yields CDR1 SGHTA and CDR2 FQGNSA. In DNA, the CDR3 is TGTGCCAGCAGCTTAGCAGGGGGTACTGGCTACACCTTC. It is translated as CASSLAGGTGYTF.

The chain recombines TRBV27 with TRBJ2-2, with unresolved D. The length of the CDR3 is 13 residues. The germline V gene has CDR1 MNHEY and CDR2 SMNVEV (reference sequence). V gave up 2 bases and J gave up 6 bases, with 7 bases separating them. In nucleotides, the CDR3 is TGTGCCAGCAGTTTAGCAGAGGCCGGGGAGCTGTTTTTT. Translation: CASSLAEAGELFF.

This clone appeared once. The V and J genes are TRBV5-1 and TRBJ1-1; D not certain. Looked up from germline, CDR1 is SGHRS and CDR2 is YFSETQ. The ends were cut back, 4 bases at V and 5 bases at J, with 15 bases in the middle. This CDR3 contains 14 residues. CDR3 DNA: TGCGCCAGCAGCCGGAGTGGAGTTACAACTGAAGCTTTCTTT. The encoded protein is CASSRSGVTTEAFF.

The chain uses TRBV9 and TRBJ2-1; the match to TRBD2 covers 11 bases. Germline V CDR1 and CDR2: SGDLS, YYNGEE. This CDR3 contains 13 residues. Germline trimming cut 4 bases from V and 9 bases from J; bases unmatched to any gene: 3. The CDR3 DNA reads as TGTGCCAGCAGCAACCTAGCGGGGGGTGAGCAGTTCTTC. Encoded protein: CASSNLAGGEQFF.

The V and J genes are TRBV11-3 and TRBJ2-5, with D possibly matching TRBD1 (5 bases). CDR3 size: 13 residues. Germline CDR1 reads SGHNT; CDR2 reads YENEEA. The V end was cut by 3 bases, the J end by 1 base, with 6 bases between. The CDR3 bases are TGTGCCAGCAGCTTGGGGCCCCAAGAGACCCAGTACTTC. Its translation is CASSLGPQETQYF.

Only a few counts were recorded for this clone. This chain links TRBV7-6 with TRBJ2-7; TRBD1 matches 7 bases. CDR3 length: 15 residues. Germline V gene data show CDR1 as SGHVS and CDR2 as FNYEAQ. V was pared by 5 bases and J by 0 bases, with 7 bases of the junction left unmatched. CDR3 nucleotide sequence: TGTGCCAGCAGCCGGGACAGCTTCTCCTCCTACGAGCAGTACTTC. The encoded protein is CASSRDSFSSYEQYF.

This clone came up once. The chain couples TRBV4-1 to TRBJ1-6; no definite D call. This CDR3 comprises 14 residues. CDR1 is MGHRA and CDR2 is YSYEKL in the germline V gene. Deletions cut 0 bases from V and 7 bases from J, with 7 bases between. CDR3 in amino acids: CASSQDHGNSPLHF. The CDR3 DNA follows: TGCGCCAGCAGCCAAGATCACGGGAATTCACCCCTCCACTTT.

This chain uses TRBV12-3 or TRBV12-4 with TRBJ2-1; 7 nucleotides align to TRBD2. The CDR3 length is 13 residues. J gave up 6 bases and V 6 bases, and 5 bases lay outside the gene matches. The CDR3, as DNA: TGTGCCAGCAGGGGGAGGGCCAGCAATGAGCAGTTCTTC. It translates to CASRGRASNEQFF.

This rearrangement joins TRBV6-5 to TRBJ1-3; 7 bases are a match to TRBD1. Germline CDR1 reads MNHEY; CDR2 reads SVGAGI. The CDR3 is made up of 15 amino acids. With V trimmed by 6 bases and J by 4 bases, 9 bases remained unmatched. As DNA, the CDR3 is TGTGCCAGCAGACCCCCGGGACAGTCGGGAAACACCATATATTTT. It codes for CASRPPGQSGNTIYF.